Following are 7 T cell receptor beta chains from one sample sequenced in a study of identical twins. One entry per CDR3 protein results from TCRdb running MiXCR on the 5' RACE reads. The sample includes 400,000 to 500,000 distinct CDR3 sequences, around 15% seen only once; the top ten take 0.8% to 1%. This same sample was also part of a study on yellow fever vaccine responses in identical twins.

Sample: CD4+ T cells sorted from blood. These receptor sequences come from a woman aged 18-30 years in good health.

The genes are TRBV12-3 or TRBV12-4 and TRBJ2-7, with D possibly being TRBD2 (6 bases). V was trimmed by 6 bases and J by 2 bases, leaving 23 bases between them. The CDR3 consists of 17 residues. As DNA, the CDR3 is TGTGCCAGCAGCAACCCGGGGTCTCGGCGGGACCCCTACGAGCAGTACTTC. As protein: CASSNPGSRRDPYEQYF.

This clonotype has a count of ten or more. The genes are TRBV5-6 and TRBJ2-3; D may be TRBD1 or TRBD2 (5 bases each). Trimming cost V 4 bases and J 3 bases, with 18 bases left between them. CDR1 and CDR2 from the germline V gene are SGHDT and YYEEEE. The CDR3 length is 16 residues. The CDR3 nucleotides read TGTGCCAGCAGCACCGGGACGGGTAAAGGTACAGATACGCAGTATTTT. It translates to CASSTGTGKGTDTQYF.

A single count supports this clonotype. This CDR3 is CASSQEDRGNTGELFF. Here the CDR3 DNA reads TGTGCCAGCAGCCAAGAAGACAGGGGGAACACCGGGGAGCTGTTTTTT. The chain carries TRBV4-2 and TRBJ2-2; 8 bases fit TRBD1. CDR1 is LGHNA, CDR2 YNFKEQ, per germline. Trimming took 0 bases from V and 1 from J; bases not matched to a gene: 1. CDR3 length: 16 amino acids.

The genes are TRBV20-1 and TRBJ2-5; perhaps TRBD2 as D (6 bases). Trimming took 5 bases from V and 6 from J, leaving 19 bases between them. CDR3 length: 14 amino acids. From germline, CDR1 is DFQATT and CDR2 SNEGSKA (reference sequence). CDR3 in amino acids: CSAALWGDVQTQYF. The CDR3 region has the DNA TGCAGTGCTGCCCTTTGGGGGGACGTACAGACCCAGTACTTC.

This clonotype occurred a few times. The chain couples TRBV10-3 to TRBJ1-3, with D maybe TRBD1 (5 bases). This CDR3 region has 14 residues. Germline CDR1 is ENHRY and CDR2 is SYGVKD. The V end lost 6 bases, the J end lost 2 bases, and 11 bases lay between the germline ends. CDR3 nucleotide sequence: TGTGCCATCAGAGGGACTACTGCTGGAAACACCATATATTTT. Its protein product is CAIRGTTAGNTIYF.

This clonotype was seen many times. The chain joins TRBV10-3 to TRBJ2-1; 7 bases align to TRBD2. With V trimmed by 8 bases and J by 7 bases, 5 bases remained unmatched. This CDR3 is 12 amino acids long. Germline assignment: CDR1 ENHRY and CDR2 SYGVKD. CDR3 protein: CAIRGTMNEQFF. CDR3 DNA: TGTGCCATCCGCGGGACTATGAATGAGCAGTTCTTC.

This clonotype turned up a few times. The V and J genes are TRBV6-6 and TRBJ2-3, with D possibly TRBD2 on 6 matching bases. Germline-derived CDR1 and CDR2 are MNHNY and SVGAGI (reference sequence). V lost 6 bases and J 3 bases, leaving 10 bases between the germline ends. This CDR3 spans 13 amino acids. CDR3 in DNA: TGTGCCAGCAGCGGGGCGGGGACAGATACGCAGTATTTT. It encodes CASSGAGTDTQYF.